This entry concerns a single TCR beta chain. Each CDR3 protein is one row after TCRdb ran MiXCR on the 5' RACE reads. The table includes 200,000 to 300,000 distinct CDR3 sequences, roughly 13% detected once. These data belong to a study of identical twins. This CDR3 has 15 amino acids. Trimming took off 0 bases at V and 0 bases at J, with 6 bases between the two ends. CDR1 and CDR2 from the germline V gene are LGHNA and YSLEER. The same specimen was also included in a second study, on yellow fever vaccine responses in identical twins.

The genes are TRBV4-3 and TRBJ1-5; D gene unclear. The specimen was memory (CD45RO+) T cells sorted from blood. The sequence derives from a woman between 18 and 29 years old in good health. The CDR3: CASSQDGYSNQPQHF. The CDR3 DNA is TGCGCCAGCAGCCAAGATGGCTATAGCAATCAGCCCCAGCATTTT.